Shown below are 29 T cell receptor beta chains from a single sample sequenced in a study of blood T cell repertoires in COVID-19. The repertoire was sequenced with immunoSEQ multiplex PCR; TCRdb's copy has only in-frame clones and lacks some. This sample yields about 160,000 clones, of which about four fifths are seen a single time; more than 7% belongs to the top ten. Sequenced: peripheral blood. These receptors were obtained from an older woman with COVID-19, enrolled during active disease.

This clone was detected once. The gene calls are TRBV28 and TRBJ2-7; TRBD2 agrees at 10 bases. The CDR3 is 16 residues long. The germline V gene encodes CDR1 MDHEN and CDR2 SYDVKM. The V gene end was trimmed by 1 base and the J gene end by 1 base; junction bases not matched to a gene: 4. This chain's CDR3 is CASSLSPSGGSYEQYF. The DNA for the CDR3 is TGTGCCAGCAGTTTATCTCCTAGCGGGGGTTCCTACGAGCAGTACTTC.

The chain has TRBV7-9 and TRBJ2-2; D not certain. The V end was cut by 3 bases, the J end by 0 bases, with 5 bases between. This CDR3 is 14 amino acids long. Germline CDR1 and CDR2: SEHNR and FQNEAQ (reference sequence). The CDR3: CASSFLANTGELFF. CDR3 coding DNA: TGTGCCAGCAGCTTTCTAGCGAACACCGGGGAGCTGTTTTTT.

The J gene is TRBJ1-5, the V gene TRBV6-6; maybe TRBD1 (6 bases). Germline lookup yields CDR1 MNHNY and CDR2 SVGAGI (reference sequence). V was shortened by 6 bases and J by 10 bases, with 13 bases between the two germline ends. The CDR3 is 12 residues long. CDR3 sequence (DNA): TGTGCCAGCAGAGGAGGGGGGGGTCCCCAGCATTTT. Encoded protein: CASRGGGGPQHF.

The chain joins TRBV24-1 to TRBJ2-7, with a weak D call TRBD2 (5 bases). The CDR3 covers 13 residues. The V end was cut by 7 bases, the J end by 7 bases, with 16 bases between. Germline lookup yields CDR1 KGHDR and CDR2 SFDVKD. As DNA, the CDR3 is TGTGCCACCAGCCTCGGAGAGGGTAGGGAGCAGTACTTC. It encodes CATSLGEGREQYF.

The rearrangement uses TRBV24-1 and TRBJ2-5, with D perhaps TRBD1 (6 bases). Germline assignment: CDR1 KGHDR and CDR2 SFDVKD. The V and J ends lost 1 base and 2 bases respectively, with 16 bases between them. The CDR3 is made up of 17 amino acids. The CDR3 reads CATSDFSVPGQQETQYF. DNA of the CDR3: TGTGCCACCAGTGATTTTAGCGTCCCAGGACAGCAAGAGACCCAGTACTTC.

The V and J genes are TRBV6-7 and TRBJ1-4, with TRBD1 matching 7 bases. TRBV6-7 is an ORF; its function is uncertain. The CDR3 extends over 15 amino acids. V was clipped by 6 bases and J by 8 bases; unmatched bases: 12. The CDR3 reads CASSRNRGLREKLFF. In DNA, the CDR3 is TGTGCCAGCAGCCGCAACAGGGGCCTTAGAGAAAAACTGTTTTTT.

This clone has only one observation. V gene TRBV6-2 or TRBV6-3 combines with J gene TRBJ2-7, with TRBD1 identical over 7 bases. The germline V gene encodes CDR1 MNHEY and CDR2 SVGEGT. The trim removed 2 bases at V and 3 bases at J, leaving 4 bases unmatched. The CDR3 is 14 amino acids. CDR3 sequence (DNA): TGTGCCAGCAGTTACGACGACAGGGTCTACGAGCAGTACTTC. Protein sequence: CASSYDDRVYEQYF.

The CDR3 DNA is TGTGCCAGCAGTTACACGCGGGACAGACTTACCTACGAGCAGTACTTC. It is translated as CASSYTRDRLTYEQYF. The V call is TRBV6-6, the J call TRBJ2-7; D is possibly TRBD1 (7 bases). The CDR3 runs to 16 residues. V was trimmed by 2 bases and J by 2 bases, leaving 16 bases between them. CDR1 MNHNY and CDR2 SVGAGI come from the germline V gene (reference sequence).

This rearrangement joins TRBV19 to TRBJ2-3, with 8 positions matching TRBD2. J lost 6 bases, V lost 4 bases, and 12 bases had no gene match. Germline lookup yields CDR1 LNHDA and CDR2 SQIVND (reference sequence). The CDR3 covers 16 residues. CDR3 in amino acids: CASSRGLASYLDTQYF. CDR3 nucleotides: TGTGCCAGTAGTAGAGGACTAGCTTCTTACCTGGATACGCAGTATTTT.

CDR3 residues: CASSSGNYGYTF. The CDR3 DNA follows: TGTGCCAGCAGTTCAGGGAACTATGGCTACACCTTC. The gene calls are TRBV12-3 or TRBV12-4 and TRBJ1-2; D perhaps matches TRBD1 (5 bases). V was clipped by 4 bases and J by 2 bases, with 5 bases between them. The CDR3 runs to 12 residues.

The V gene is TRBV25-1, the J gene TRBJ2-1; a possible D gene is TRBD1 (5 bases). CDR3 size: 15 residues. Germline loops: CDR1 MGHDK, CDR2 SYGVNS. V was pared by 6 bases and J by 9 bases, with 21 bases between. CDR3 sequence reads: CASSWGFSDPSEQFF. CDR3 in DNA: TGTGCCAGCAGCTGGGGCTTTTCGGACCCAAGTGAGCAGTTCTTC.

This chain links TRBV29-1 with TRBJ1-2, with 7 nucleotides matching TRBD1. V dropped 7 bases and J dropped 4; count of bases not matched to a gene: 15. Germline values: CDR1 SQVTM, CDR2 ANQGSEA. CDR3 length equals 15 residues. The CDR3 loop reads CSASTPGQPIYGYTF. The CDR3 DNA is TGCAGCGCTTCTACACCGGGACAGCCAATCTATGGCTACACCTTC.

The V and J genes are TRBV5-6 and TRBJ1-6, with D possibly TRBD1 on 6 matching bases. The CDR3 consists of 15 residues. Germline loops: CDR1 SGHDT, CDR2 YYEEEE. V was clipped by 0 bases and J by 10 bases, with 14 bases between them. This chain's CDR3 is CASSLAQGLGSPLHF. CDR3 in DNA: TGTGCCAGCAGCTTGGCCCAGGGGCTTGGATCACCCCTCCACTTT.

This clone has more than one count but fewer than ten. The rearrangement links TRBV7-9 to TRBJ1-5, with 7 bases fitting TRBD1. The CDR3 loop spans 14 amino acids. After removal of 5 bases from V and 5 bases from J, the junction contained 6 bases not matched to a gene. Germline V gene lookup returns CDR1 SEHNR and CDR2 FQNEAQ (reference sequence). This CDR3 is CASSITGTDQPQHF. CDR3 DNA: TGTGCCAGCAGCATAACCGGGACAGATCAGCCCCAGCATTTT.

The CDR3 nucleotides are TGTGCCAGCAGGTTGGCAGGGGAGAATGGCTACACCTTC. Its protein is CASRLAGENGYTF. The V call is TRBV6-5, the J call TRBJ1-2; D may be TRBD1 (6 bases). The V end was cut by 6 bases, the J end by 6 bases, with 14 bases between. This CDR3 contains 13 residues. Germline CDR1 reads MNHEY; CDR2 reads SVGAGI.

CDR3 sequence: CASSSISGGARNEQFF. CDR3 nucleotide sequence: TGTGCCAGCAGCTCGATTAGCGGGGGGGCAAGGAATGAGCAGTTCTTC. The chain has TRBV7-3 and TRBJ2-1, with TRBD2 identical over 11 bases. Germline V gives CDR1 SGHTA, CDR2 FQGTGA. V lost 4 bases to trimming and J lost 7 bases; unmatched junction nucleotides: 9. The length of the CDR3 is 16 residues.

The chain joins TRBV5-1 to TRBJ2-2; no reliable D call. Germline assignment: CDR1 SGHRS and CDR2 YFSETQ. CDR3 length equals 14 residues. V lost 0 bases, J lost 8 bases, and 11 bases lay in between. The DNA of the CDR3 is TGCGCCAGCAGCTTGGTAACTGAATCGGGGGAGCTGTTTTTT. This translates into CASSLVTESGELFF.

This chain links TRBV27 with TRBJ2-1, with 8 positions matching TRBD2. Trimming at V came to 2 bases and at J to 10 bases, leaving 19 bases not matched to a gene. Germline CDR1 and CDR2: MNHEY and SMNVEV (reference sequence). There are 18 residues in the CDR3. CDR3 nucleotides: TGTGCCAGCAGTTTAAAGAAGGGACTAGGTGCGCCAATGAGGGAGCAGTTCTTC. It translates to CASSLKKGLGAPMREQFF.

This CDR3 is CASSPQDSLPEKLFF. Written as DNA, the CDR3 is TGTGCCAGCAGCCCCCAAGACTCGCTTCCTGAAAAACTGTTTTTT. The chain carries TRBV3-1 (or the pseudogene TRBV3-2) and TRBJ1-4; D is ambiguous. Trimming pared 4 bases from V and 7 bases from J, leaving 16 bases between. This CDR3 region has 15 residues. Germline CDR1 is LGHDT and CDR2 is YNNKEL (reference sequence).

This clone was detected only once. The chain couples TRBV10-3 to TRBJ2-1, with 13 bases identical to TRBD2. V was clipped by 10 bases and J by 5 bases; unmatched bases: 8. The length of the CDR3 is 15 residues. Germline CDR1 and CDR2: ENHRY and SYGVKD. The CDR3 bases are TGTGCCACCCAACCCGGACTAGCGGGAGACAATGAGCAGTTCTTC. Encoded protein: CATQPGLAGDNEQFF.

V and J are TRBV6-4 and TRBJ2-3; TRBD2 agrees at 7 bases. This CDR3 has 13 residues. CDR1 is MRHNA, CDR2 SNTAGT, per germline. V lost 7 bases to trimming and J lost 4 bases; unmatched junction nucleotides: 5. The CDR3 region has the DNA TGTGCCAGCAAAAGCGGGGCATCAGATACGCAGTATTTT. This sequence encodes CASKSGASDTQYF.

CDR3 DNA sequence: TGTGCCAGCAGCTCCCACTGGGGACTTGAGCAGTTCTTC. Translated, it gives CASSSHWGLEQFF. The chain recombines TRBV14 with TRBJ2-1; D may be TRBD2 (6 bases). CDR1 SGHDN and CDR2 FVKESK come from the germline V gene. This CDR3 spans 13 amino acids. V was clipped by 5 bases and J by 9 bases, with 14 bases between them. Full variable domain (remainder filled in from reference TRBV14 and TRBJ2-1): EAGVTQFPSHSVIEKGQTVTLRCDPISGHDNLYWYRRVMGKEIKFLLHFVKESKQDESGMPNNRFLAERTGGTYSTLKVQPAELEDSGVYFCASSSHWGLEQFFGPGTRLTVL.

The chain recombines TRBV11-2 with TRBJ2-2; 8 bases agree with TRBD1. V lost 7 bases, J lost 7 bases, and 8 bases stayed unmatched. Germline loops: CDR1 SGHAT, CDR2 FQNNGV. The CDR3 runs to 14 residues. The DNA of the CDR3 is TGTGCCAGCAACCCAGGGGGCAGTGGCGGGGAGCTGTTTTTT. This codes for CASNPGGSGGELFF.

The chain couples TRBV25-1 to TRBJ1-2, with a possible D match to TRBD1 (5 bases). V lost 5 bases and J 5 bases, leaving 6 bases between the germline ends. Germline CDR1 is MGHDK and CDR2 is SYGVNS. CDR3 length: 11 residues. Here the CDR3 reads CASSRGYGYTF. The CDR3 nucleotides are TGTGCCAGCAGTAGGGGTTATGGCTACACCTTC.

The chain employs TRBV5-1 and TRBJ2-1; 9 positions agree with TRBD1. The CDR3 sequence is 15 residues long. The germline V gene encodes CDR1 SGHRS and CDR2 YFSETQ. With 0 bases clipped from V and 4 bases from J, the junction kept 2 bases outside the gene matches. The CDR3 DNA reads as TGCGCCAGCAGCTTGGGGACAGGGGCTTACAATGAGCAGTTCTTC. It encodes CASSLGTGAYNEQFF.

The J gene is TRBJ2-5, the V gene TRBV5-6; 14 positions agree with TRBD2. The CDR3 covers 17 residues. V shed 0 bases and J 3 bases; nucleotides not matched to a gene: 4. CDR1 is SGHDT and CDR2 is YYEEEE in the germline V gene. The CDR3 protein is CASSLGLAGGPEETQYF. In DNA form, the CDR3 reads TGTGCCAGCAGCTTGGGACTAGCGGGAGGGCCGGAAGAGACCCAGTACTTC.

The chain recombines TRBV2 with TRBJ1-4; 8 nucleotides align to TRBD1. The CDR3 is 17 residues long. Germline CDR1 and CDR2: SNHLY and FYNNEI. With V trimmed by 4 bases and J by 0 bases, 7 bases remained unmatched. The CDR3 nucleotides are TGTGCCAGCAGTGGACAGGGGACAGTATCAACTAATGAAAAACTGTTTTTT. Amino acids: CASSGQGTVSTNEKLFF.

This rearrangement joins TRBV3-1 (or the pseudogene TRBV3-2) to TRBJ2-2, with 12 bases identical to TRBD2. The germline V gene has CDR1 LGHDT and CDR2 YNNKEL (reference sequence). The CDR3 length is 18 residues. J gave up 6 bases and V 2 bases, and 10 bases lay outside the gene matches. The CDR3 DNA is TGTGCCAGCAGCCAATACGCTAGCGGGAGGGCCCTAGCCGGGGAGCTGTTTTTT. This encodes CASSQYASGRALAGELFF.

The chain employs TRBV19 and TRBJ2-4, with D possibly TRBD1 on 5 matching bases. Trimming left V 3 bases short and J 8 bases short, with 11 bases between. Germline CDR1 is LNHDA and CDR2 is SQIVND (reference sequence). The CDR3 sequence is 13 residues long. CDR3 residues: CASSMLGPDIQYF. The DNA of the CDR3 is TGTGCCAGTAGTATGTTGGGGCCCGACATTCAGTACTTC.